Presented here are 17 T cell receptor beta chains from one specimen sequenced in a study of regulatory T cells in long-lasting Graves disease. The time point was: persistent/refractory GD, antithyroid drugs over 5 years with positive TRAb. The TCR library was made from RNA extracted from PBMCs. According to the study, TCR beta libraries were built with iRepertoire HTBI primers and CDR3-region Arm-PCR. Using its own MiXCR run on the multiplex PCR reads, TCRdb lists one record per CDR3 protein. The sample holds 400,000 to 450,000 distinct CDR3 sequences, 23% seen once. Source: peripheral blood mononuclear cells (PBMCs), taken when the disease was refractory, from a patient treated with antithyroid drugs. Receptor source: a female donor with Graves disease.

The chain recombines TRBV4-1 with TRBJ2-7, with 8 bases that match TRBD2. The CDR3 length is 16 residues. V lost 4 bases, J lost 0 bases, and 8 bases stayed unmatched. Per germline, CDR1 MGHRA and CDR2 YSYEKL. The CDR3 reads CASSPRSGESSYEQYF. The CDR3 nucleotides read TGCGCCAGCAGCCCCCGTAGCGGGGAGAGCTCCTACGAGCAGTACTTC.

This clonotype came up a few times. This sequence joins TRBV28 and TRBJ1-6; maybe TRBD1 (5 bases). CDR3 length: 16 residues. Germline loops: CDR1 MDHEN, CDR2 SYDVKM. With 5 bases removed from V and 11 bases from J, the gap between germline ends came to 22 bases. CDR3 sequence (DNA): TGTGCCAGCAGTCAACCCGCCTGGGGGGGACCGGCACCCCTCCACTTT. This encodes CASSQPAWGGPAPLHF. Supplemented by reference TRBV28 and TRBJ1-6, the full variable domain reads DVKVTQSSRYLVKRTGEKVFLECVQDMDHENMFWYRQDPGLGLRLIYFSYDVKMKEKGDIPEGYSVSREKKERFSLILESASTNQTSMYLCASSQPAWGGPAPLHFGNGTRLTVT.

This clonotype was detected a few times. The rearrangement uses TRBV5-1 and TRBJ1-2; 9 bases fit TRBD1. Germline assignment: CDR1 SGHRS and CDR2 YFSETQ. This CDR3 comprises 14 residues. Trimming cost V 4 bases and J 8 bases; bases outside gene matches: 9. CDR3 nucleotide sequence: TGCGCCAGCAGCGATTTACAGGGGGCCCGGGGCTACACCTTC. It encodes CASSDLQGARGYTF.

The chain joins TRBV30 to TRBJ2-2; D might be TRBD1 (5 bases). V was shortened by 0 bases and J by 0 bases, with 11 bases between the two germline ends. CDR3 length: 16 amino acids. Germline loops: CDR1 GTSNPN, CDR2 SVGIG (reference sequence). CDR3 amino acids: CAWSVGRSSNTGELFF. Here the CDR3 DNA reads TGTGCCTGGAGTGTGGGGCGGAGCTCGAACACCGGGGAGCTGTTTTTT. Drawing the rest from reference TRBV30 and TRBJ2-2, the complete variable domain is SQTIHQWPATLVQPVGSPLSLECTVEGTSNPNLYWYRQAAGRGLQLLFYSVGIGQISSEVPQNLSASRPQDRQFILSSKKLLLSDSGFYLCAWSVGRSSNTGELFFGEGSRLTVL.

This clonotype was picked up many times. The V call is TRBV29-1, the J call TRBJ2-7; 7 nucleotides agree with TRBD1. V shed 2 bases, J shed 6 bases, and the junction held 7 bases outside the gene matches. The CDR3 has 13 amino acids. CDR1 is SQVTM and CDR2 is ANQGSEA in the germline V gene. The DNA for the CDR3 is TGCAGCGTTGAAAGGGCAGGGGGAATCGAGCAGTACTTC. This sequence encodes CSVERAGGIEQYF.

In its sample, this clonotype was seen once. A read error may explain this, as a much larger clone is one base away. The chain uses TRBV28 and TRBJ2-4; 9 bases fit TRBD2. CDR1 MDHEN and CDR2 SYDVKM come from the germline V gene. The CDR3 spans 20 residues. CDR3 sequence reads: CASTTSHTPTGASGMGEQSF. The DNA for the CDR3 is TGTGCCAGCACCACCTCTCACACGCCAACAGGGGCTAGCGGGATGGGTGAGCAGTCCTTC.

This chain uses TRBV19 with TRBJ2-5; TRBD2 agrees at 7 bases. The germline CDR1 and CDR2 sequences are LNHDA and SQIVND (reference sequence). V gave up 6 bases and J gave up 5 bases; unmatched junction bases: 6. CDR3 size: 13 residues. Here the CDR3 reads CASRTGGMETQYF. In nucleotides, the CDR3 is TGTGCCAGTAGGACGGGGGGTATGGAGACCCAGTACTTC.

This clonotype was counted between two and nine times. J is TRBJ1-5 and V is TRBV19, with no clear D. CDR3 length: 14 residues. The V gene's germline CDR1 is LNHDA and CDR2 SQIVND (reference sequence). The V and J ends lost 3 bases and 3 bases respectively, with 9 bases between them. The CDR3 sequence is CASSIVANNQPQHF. The CDR3 DNA reads as TGTGCCAGTAGTATCGTAGCAAACAATCAGCCCCAGCATTTT.

This clonotype has only a few counts. V is TRBV19 and J is TRBJ2-5, with a tentative D call TRBD1 (5 bases). In germline, CDR1 is LNHDA, CDR2 SQIVND (reference sequence). This CDR3 has 15 amino acids. V dropped 0 bases and J dropped 5 bases, with 13 bases sitting between them. The chain's CDR3 is CASSIDSQGVETQYF. The CDR3 DNA is TGTGCCAGTAGTATAGATAGCCAAGGGGTCGAGACCCAGTACTTC.

This rearrangement joins TRBV15 to TRBJ2-1, with 7 bases aligning to TRBD1. CDR3 length: 14 amino acids. The V gene's germline CDR1 is LNHNV and CDR2 YYDKDF (reference sequence). Unmatched junction bases numbered 8, after V lost 5 bases and J lost 7 bases. CDR3 sequence (DNA): TGTGCCACCAGCGCTCAGACAGGGATGAATGAGCAGTTCTTC. Protein product: CATSAQTGMNEQFF.

This chain joins TRBV18 and TRBJ2-7; TRBD1 might be the D (6 bases). The CDR3 sequence is 14 residues long. Per the germline V gene, CDR1 is KGHSH and CDR2 is LQKENI. Trimming cost V 5 bases and J 0 bases, with 11 bases left between them. The CDR3 reads CASSADRSSYEQYF. In DNA form, the CDR3 reads TGTGCCAGCTCAGCGGACAGAAGCTCCTACGAGCAGTACTTC.

This clonotype turned up a few times. The chain links TRBV20-1 to TRBJ2-3; D call uncertain. Germline CDR1 DFQATT, CDR2 SNEGSKA (reference sequence). This CDR3 has 15 residues. V was clipped by 6 bases and J by 0 bases, with 16 bases between them. The CDR3 DNA follows: TGCAGTGCCAGGCCCCCAGGTACCAGCACAGATACGCAGTATTTT. This translates into CSARPPGTSTDTQYF.

This clonotype ranks as medium-sized. The chain carries TRBV11-1 and TRBJ2-5; D unclear. The CDR3 contains 12 residues. Germline CDR1 and CDR2: SGHAT and FQDESV (reference sequence). Between the trimmed V and J ends, which lost 6 bases and 2 bases, there was a span of 7 bases. The CDR3 reads CASRRGQETQYF. The CDR3 DNA reads TGTGCCAGCAGAAGAGGACAAGAGACCCAGTACTTC.

This clonotype was seen a handful of times. V gene TRBV18 combines with J gene TRBJ2-5; unclear D gene. Germline V gives CDR1 KGHSH, CDR2 LQKENI. The germline V and J ends were trimmed by 2 bases and 1 base, with 5 bases remaining between them. The CDR3 spans 13 residues. CDR3 residues: CASSPKFQETQYF. DNA for the CDR3: TGTGCCAGCTCACCAAAATTCCAAGAGACCCAGTACTTC.

V usage is TRBV9 and J usage is TRBJ2-7; 8 bases agree with TRBD2. CDR1 and CDR2 from the germline V gene are SGDLS and YYNGEE. Losses at the gene ends were 0 bases for V and 0 bases for J; bases not matched to a gene: 5. This CDR3 has 16 amino acids. CDR3 protein: CASSVASSGYSYEQYF. CDR3 bases: TGTGCCAGCAGCGTAGCTTCTAGCGGGTACTCCTACGAGCAGTACTTC.

CDR3 nucleotides: TGTGCCAGCACCGGAGGGGGCGGCTATGGCTACACCTTC. Protein sequence: CASTGGGGYGYTF. The genes are TRBV28 and TRBJ1-2, with 7 bases matching TRBD1. V was pared by 7 bases and J by 4 bases, with 6 bases of the junction left unmatched. Germline lookup yields CDR1 MDHEN and CDR2 SYDVKM. The CDR3 contains 13 residues.

Many counts were recorded for this clonotype. V gene TRBV5-5 combines with J gene TRBJ1-2; D perhaps matches TRBD1 (5 bases). Trimming took 4 bases from V and 9 from J, leaving 16 bases between them. CDR1 and CDR2 from the germline V gene are SGHKS and YYEKEE (reference sequence). The CDR3 loop spans 13 amino acids. CDR3 bases: TGTGCCAGCAGCGTCCGGGACCCTAGTAGCTACACCTTC. It translates to CASSVRDPSSYTF.